Reported below is one T cell receptor (beta chain). This CDR3 has 17 amino acids. V was trimmed by 11 bases and J by 0 bases, leaving 25 bases between them. CDR1 is MGHRA, CDR2 YSYEKL, per germline. The sample originates from a study of tissue T cells after allogeneic stem cell transplantation. TCRdb's table, derived via immunoSEQ multiplex PCR, lists solely in-frame clones and lacks some. The data show 8,000 to 10,000 clones, 60% to 80% seen once. This chain joins TRBV4-1 and TRBJ2-5; TRBD1 is a possible D gene (7 bases). This TCR was sampled from a male donor aged 60 or over with lung cancer. The material sequenced was tissue from the stomach, taken at autopsy. The CDR3: CAPTGGTGTANQETQYF. The DNA for the CDR3 is TGCGCCCCGACCGGGGGTACTGGGACAGCGAACCAAGAGACCCAGTACTTC.